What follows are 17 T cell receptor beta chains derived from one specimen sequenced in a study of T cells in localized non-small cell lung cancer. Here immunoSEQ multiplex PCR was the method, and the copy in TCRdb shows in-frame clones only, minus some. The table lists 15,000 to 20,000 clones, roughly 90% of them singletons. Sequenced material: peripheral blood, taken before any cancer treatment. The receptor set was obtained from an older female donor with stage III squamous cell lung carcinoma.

The CDR3 DNA sequence: TGTGCCAGCAGCCGATCTTGGGATCCTATGGATACGCAGTATTTT. Translated, it gives CASSRSWDPMDTQYF. The rearrangement joins TRBV7-9 to TRBJ2-3; D not resolved. CDR3 length: 15 amino acids. Trimming pared 5 bases from V and 6 bases from J, leaving 18 bases between. From germline, CDR1 is SEHNR and CDR2 FQNEAQ (reference sequence).

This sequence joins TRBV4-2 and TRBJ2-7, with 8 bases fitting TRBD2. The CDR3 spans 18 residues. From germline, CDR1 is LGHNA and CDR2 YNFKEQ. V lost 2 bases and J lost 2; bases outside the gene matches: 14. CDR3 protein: CASSQQTQRLAQTYEQYF. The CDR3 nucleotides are TGTGCCAGCAGCCAACAAACCCAGAGACTAGCGCAAACCTACGAGCAGTACTTC.

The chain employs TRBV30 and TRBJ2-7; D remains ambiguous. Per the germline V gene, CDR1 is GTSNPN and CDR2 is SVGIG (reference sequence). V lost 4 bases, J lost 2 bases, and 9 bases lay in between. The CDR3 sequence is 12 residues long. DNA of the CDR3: TGTGCCTGGAATAACGGTCCCTACGAGCAGTACTTC. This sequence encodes CAWNNGPYEQYF.

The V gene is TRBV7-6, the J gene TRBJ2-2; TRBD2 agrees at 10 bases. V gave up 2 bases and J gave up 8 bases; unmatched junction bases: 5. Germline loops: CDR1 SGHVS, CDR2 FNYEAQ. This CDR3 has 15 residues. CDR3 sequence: CASSLQREGLGELFF. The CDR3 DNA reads TGTGCCAGCAGCTTACAGCGGGAGGGCCTAGGGGAGCTGTTTTTT.

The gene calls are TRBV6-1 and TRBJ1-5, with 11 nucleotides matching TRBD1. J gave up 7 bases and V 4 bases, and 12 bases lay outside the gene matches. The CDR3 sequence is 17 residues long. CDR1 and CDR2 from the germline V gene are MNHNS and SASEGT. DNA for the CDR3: TGTGCCAGCAGTGGACCGGGGGGGACAGGGGGTAACCAGCCCCAGCATTTT. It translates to CASSGPGGTGGNQPQHF.

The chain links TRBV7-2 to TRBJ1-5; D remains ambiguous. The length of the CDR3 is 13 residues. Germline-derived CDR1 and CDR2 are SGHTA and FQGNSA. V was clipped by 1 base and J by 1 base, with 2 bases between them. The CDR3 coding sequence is TGTGCCAGCAGCTTAGAAAGCAATCAGCCCCAGCATTTT. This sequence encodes CASSLESNQPQHF.

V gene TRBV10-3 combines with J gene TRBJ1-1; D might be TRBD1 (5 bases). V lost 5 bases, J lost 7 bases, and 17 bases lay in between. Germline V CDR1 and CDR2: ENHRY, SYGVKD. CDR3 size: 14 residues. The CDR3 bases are TGTGCCATCAGTACGAGCGGGGGGGAAAATGAAGCTTTCTTT. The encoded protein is CAISTSGGENEAFF.

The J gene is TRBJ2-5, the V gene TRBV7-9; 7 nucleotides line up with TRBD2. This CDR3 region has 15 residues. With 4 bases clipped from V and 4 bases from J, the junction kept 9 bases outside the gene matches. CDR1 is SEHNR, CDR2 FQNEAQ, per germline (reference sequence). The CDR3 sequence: CASSWASGPRETQYF. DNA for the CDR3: TGTGCCAGCAGCTGGGCTAGCGGACCTCGAGAGACCCAGTACTTC.

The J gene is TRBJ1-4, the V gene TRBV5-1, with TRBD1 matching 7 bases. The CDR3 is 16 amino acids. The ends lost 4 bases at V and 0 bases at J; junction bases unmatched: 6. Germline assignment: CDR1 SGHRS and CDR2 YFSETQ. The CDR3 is CASSTGTVATNEKLFF. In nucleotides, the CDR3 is TGCGCCAGCAGCACCGGGACAGTTGCAACTAATGAAAAACTGTTTTTT.

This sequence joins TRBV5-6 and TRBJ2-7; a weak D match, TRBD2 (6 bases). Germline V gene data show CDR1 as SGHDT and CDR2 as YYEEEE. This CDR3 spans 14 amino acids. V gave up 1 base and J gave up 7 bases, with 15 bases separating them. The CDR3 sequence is CASSLRRDLWEQYF. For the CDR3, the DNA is TGTGCCAGCAGCTTGAGGCGGGACCTTTGGGAGCAGTACTTC.

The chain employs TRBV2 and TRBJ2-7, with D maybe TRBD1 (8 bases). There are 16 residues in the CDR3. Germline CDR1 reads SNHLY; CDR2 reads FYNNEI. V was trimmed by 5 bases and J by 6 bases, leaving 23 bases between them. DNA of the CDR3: TGTGCCAGCAGTCTAAACAGGGGGGGCCTAGGGGCCGAGCAGTACTTC. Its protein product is CASSLNRGGLGAEQYF.

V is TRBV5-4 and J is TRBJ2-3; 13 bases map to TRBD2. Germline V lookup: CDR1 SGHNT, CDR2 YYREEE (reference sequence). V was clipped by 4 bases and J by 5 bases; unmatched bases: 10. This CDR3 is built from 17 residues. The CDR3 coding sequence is TGTGCCAGCAGCCGACCCGGACTAGCGGGGGAGATAGATACGCAGTATTTT. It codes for CASSRPGLAGEIDTQYF.

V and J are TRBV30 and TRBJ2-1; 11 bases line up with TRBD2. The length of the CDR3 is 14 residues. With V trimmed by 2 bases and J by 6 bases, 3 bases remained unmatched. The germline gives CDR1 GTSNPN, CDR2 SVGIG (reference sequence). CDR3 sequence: CAWSRGLAVNEQFF. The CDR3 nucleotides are TGTGCCTGGAGTCGGGGACTAGCGGTCAATGAGCAGTTCTTC.

The DNA for the CDR3 is TGTGCCAGCAGTTTATCCGGGACAGGACCCTTAGAGCAGTACTTC. Protein sequence: CASSLSGTGPLEQYF. J is TRBJ2-7 and V is TRBV28, with 8 bases matching TRBD1. Germline V CDR1 and CDR2: MDHEN, SYDVKM. The CDR3 contains 15 residues. V shed 1 base, J shed 7 bases, and the junction held 9 bases outside the gene matches.

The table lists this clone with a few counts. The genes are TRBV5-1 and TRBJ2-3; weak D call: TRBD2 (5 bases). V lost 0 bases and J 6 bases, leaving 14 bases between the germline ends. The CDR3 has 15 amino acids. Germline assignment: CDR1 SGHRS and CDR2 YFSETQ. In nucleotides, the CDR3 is TGCGCCAGCAGCTTGGACCAACGAAGGGAGGATACGCAGTATTTT. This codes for CASSLDQRREDTQYF.

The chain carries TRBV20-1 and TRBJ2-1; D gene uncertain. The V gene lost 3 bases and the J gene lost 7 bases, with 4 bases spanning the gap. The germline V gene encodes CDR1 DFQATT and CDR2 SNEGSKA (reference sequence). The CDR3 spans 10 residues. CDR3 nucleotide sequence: TGCAGTGCTAGGAGGAATGAGCAGTTCTTC. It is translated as CSARRNEQFF.

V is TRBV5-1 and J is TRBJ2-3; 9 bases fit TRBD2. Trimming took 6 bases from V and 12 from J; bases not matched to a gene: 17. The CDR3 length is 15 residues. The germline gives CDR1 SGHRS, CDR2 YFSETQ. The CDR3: CASKDVAGAVGGQYF. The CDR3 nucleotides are TGCGCCAGCAAAGATGTAGCGGGAGCAGTGGGAGGACAGTATTTT.